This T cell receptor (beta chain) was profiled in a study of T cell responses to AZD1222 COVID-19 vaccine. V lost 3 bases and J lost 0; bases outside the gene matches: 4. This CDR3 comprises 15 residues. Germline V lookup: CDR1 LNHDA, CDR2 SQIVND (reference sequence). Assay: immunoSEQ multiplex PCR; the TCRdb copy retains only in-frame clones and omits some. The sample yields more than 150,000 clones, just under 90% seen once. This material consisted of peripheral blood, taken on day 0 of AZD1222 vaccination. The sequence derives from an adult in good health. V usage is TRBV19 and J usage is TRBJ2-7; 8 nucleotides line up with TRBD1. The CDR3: CASSMGGTGSYEQYF. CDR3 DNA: TGTGCCAGTAGTATGGGTGGGACAGGCTCCTACGAGCAGTACTTC.